What follows are 4 T cell receptor beta chains derived from one specimen sequenced in a study of blood T cell repertoires in COVID-19. The table came from immunoSEQ multiplex PCR; TCRdb's copy has only in-frame clones and leaves some out. Of about 280,000 clones listed, approximately 89% are singletons. Sequencing was done on a sample of peripheral blood. Receptors were obtained from a man between 35 and 55 years old with active or convalescent COVID-19.

The chain employs TRBV5-1 and TRBJ2-3, with a tentative D call TRBD2 (6 bases). V was clipped by 0 bases and J by 4 bases, with 9 bases between them. This CDR3 contains 14 residues. The germline V gene has CDR1 SGHRS and CDR2 YFSETQ. Here the CDR3 DNA reads TGCGCCAGCAGCTTGGACTCGGGGGCAGATACGCAGTATTTT. Translation gives CASSLDSGADTQYF.

V usage is TRBV12-5 and J usage is TRBJ1-1; tentatively, D is TRBD1 (6 bases). CDR3 length: 18 residues. V was shortened by 2 bases and J by 2 bases, with 21 bases between the two germline ends. CDR1 and CDR2 from the germline V gene are LGHNT and FRNRAP. The chain's CDR3 is CASGLRPWGAGENTEAFF. CDR3 coding DNA: TGTGCTAGTGGTTTGAGGCCCTGGGGGGCGGGAGAAAACACTGAAGCTTTCTTT.

The sample holds a few counts of this clone. V usage is TRBV27 and J usage is TRBJ1-1; D gene ambiguous. The V gene lost 6 bases and the J gene lost 4 bases, with 12 bases spanning the gap. The CDR3 totals 13 residues. CDR1 and CDR2 (germline): MNHEY, SMNVEV (reference sequence). CDR3 coding DNA: TGTGCCAGCAGGGTCCTAGGGAGCACTGAAGCTTTCTTT. It yields the protein CASRVLGSTEAFF.

The J gene is TRBJ1-2, the V gene TRBV6-6, with a weak D call TRBD1 (5 bases). Trimming cost V 5 bases and J 0 bases, with 10 bases left between them. The CDR3 contains 14 residues. CDR1 is MNHNY, CDR2 SVGAGI, per germline (reference sequence). The CDR3: CASSGRDPNYGYTF. In DNA, the CDR3 is TGTGCCAGCAGTGGGAGGGACCCTAACTATGGCTACACCTTC.